The clone carrying this T cell receptor (beta chain) showed up many times. No antigen is known for it. These data come from a study of tumor and adjacent non-tumor tissue in lung cancer. About the research overall: The patients, 10 to 11 men and about five women, were roughly 30 to 80 with stage I to III disease. About 4.17 million productive TCRbeta reads were obtained per sample on average.

No cell sorting was done before RNA was extracted from the tissue. This non-tumor lung sample came from over 3 cm beyond the tumor edge. Chemotherapy-naive patients with new lung cancer underwent thoracic surgery in China, August–November 2014. The study, taken as a whole, reports: Higher tumor TCR diversity was associated with shorter survival.

The library came from three nested PCR rounds adapted from ARM-PCR protocols. A single record per CDR3 protein comes from TCRdb applying MiXCR to the multiplex PCR reads. The profile shows 45,000 or so distinct CDR3 sequences, 60% to 70% of them singletons. Germline-derived CDR1 and CDR2 are SGHRS and YFSETQ. V lost 0 bases to trimming and J lost 0 bases; unmatched junction nucleotides: 5. The CDR3 contains 18 residues. The source is a woman aged 40 to 50 with non-small cell lung cancer. Input material: distant non-tumor lung tissue. The V and J genes are TRBV5-1 and TRBJ2-2; 10 bases align to TRBD1. The CDR3 spells CASSLVGTGASNTGELFF. The CDR3, as DNA: TGCGCCAGCAGCTTGGTGGGGACAGGGGCGTCGAACACCGGGGAGCTGTTTTTT.